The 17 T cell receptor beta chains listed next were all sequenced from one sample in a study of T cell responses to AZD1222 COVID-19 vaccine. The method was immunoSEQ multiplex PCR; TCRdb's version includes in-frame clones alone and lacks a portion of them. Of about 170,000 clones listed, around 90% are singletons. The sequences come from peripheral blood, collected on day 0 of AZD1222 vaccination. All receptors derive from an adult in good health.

For the CDR3, the DNA is TGCGCCAGCAGCCTACATCTTAGCGGGCAGGCCATCTATGGCTACACCTTC. Its translation is CASSLHLSGQAIYGYTF. The chain links TRBV4-1 to TRBJ1-2; D unresolved. The ends were cut back, 4 bases at V and 4 bases at J, with 22 bases in the middle. Germline values: CDR1 MGHRA, CDR2 YSYEKL. The CDR3 covers 17 residues.

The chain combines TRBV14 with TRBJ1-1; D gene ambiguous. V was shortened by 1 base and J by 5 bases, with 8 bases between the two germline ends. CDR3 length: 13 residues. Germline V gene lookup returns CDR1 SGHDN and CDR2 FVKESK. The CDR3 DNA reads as TGTGCCAGCAGCCAAGTCTCCGGGACTGAAGCTTTCTTT. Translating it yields CASSQVSGTEAFF.

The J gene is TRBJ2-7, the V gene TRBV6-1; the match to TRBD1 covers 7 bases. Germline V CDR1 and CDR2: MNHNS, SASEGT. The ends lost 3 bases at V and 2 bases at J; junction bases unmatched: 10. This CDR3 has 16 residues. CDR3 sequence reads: CASSEGQGDPPYEQYF. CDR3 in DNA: TGTGCCAGCAGTGAGGGCCAGGGGGATCCACCCTACGAGCAGTACTTC.

The chain's CDR3 is CASSQPGLALTDTQYF. The CDR3 DNA is TGTGCCAGCAGCCAGCCGGGACTAGCGTTAACAGATACGCAGTATTTT. V is TRBV14 and J is TRBJ2-3, with 10 bases that match TRBD2. V dropped 3 bases and J dropped 3; count of bases not matched to a gene: 6. The CDR3 consists of 16 residues. The V gene's germline CDR1 is SGHDN and CDR2 FVKESK.

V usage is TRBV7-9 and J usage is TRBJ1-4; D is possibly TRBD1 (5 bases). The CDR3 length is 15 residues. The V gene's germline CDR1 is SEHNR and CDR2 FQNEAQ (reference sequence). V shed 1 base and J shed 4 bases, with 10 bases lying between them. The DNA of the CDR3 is TGTGCCAGCAGCTTAGACAGGTCCTTTAATGAAAAACTGTTTTTT. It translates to CASSLDRSFNEKLFF.

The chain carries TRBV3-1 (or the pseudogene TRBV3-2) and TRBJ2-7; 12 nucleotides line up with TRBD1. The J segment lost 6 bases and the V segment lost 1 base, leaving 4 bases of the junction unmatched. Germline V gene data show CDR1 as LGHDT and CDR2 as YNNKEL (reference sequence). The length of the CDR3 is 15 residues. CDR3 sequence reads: CASSQGGTGGFEQYF. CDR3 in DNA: TGTGCCAGCAGCCAAGGGGGGACAGGGGGCTTCGAGCAGTACTTC.

The CDR3 sequence: CASSQDSGSYNEQFF. The CDR3 DNA sequence: TGTGCCAGCAGCCAAGACTCAGGGAGCTACAATGAGCAGTTCTTC. This chain joins TRBV4-2 and TRBJ2-1; D is possibly TRBD1 or TRBD2 (5 bases each). Trimming took 0 bases from V and 3 from J, leaving 9 bases between them. The V gene's germline CDR1 is LGHNA and CDR2 YNFKEQ. The CDR3 totals 15 residues.

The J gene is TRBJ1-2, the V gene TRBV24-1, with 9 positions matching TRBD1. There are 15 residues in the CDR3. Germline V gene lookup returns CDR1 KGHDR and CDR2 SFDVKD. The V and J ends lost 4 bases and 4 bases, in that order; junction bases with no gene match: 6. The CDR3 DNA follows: TGTGCCACCAGTGACCCGGGACAGGGTTTCTATGGCTACACCTTC. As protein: CATSDPGQGFYGYTF.

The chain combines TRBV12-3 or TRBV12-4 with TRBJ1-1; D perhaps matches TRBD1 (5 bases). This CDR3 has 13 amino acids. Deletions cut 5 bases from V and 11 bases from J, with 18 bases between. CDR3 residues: CASSLNWGGRAFF. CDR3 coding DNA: TGTGCCAGCAGTCTTAACTGGGGGGGGAGGGCTTTCTTT.

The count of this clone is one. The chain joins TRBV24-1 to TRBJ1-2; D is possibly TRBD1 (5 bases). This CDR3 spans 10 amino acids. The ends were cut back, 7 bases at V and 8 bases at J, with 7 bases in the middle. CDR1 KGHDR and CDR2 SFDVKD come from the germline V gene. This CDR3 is CATRGDGYTF. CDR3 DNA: TGTGCCACCAGAGGGGACGGCTACACCTTC.

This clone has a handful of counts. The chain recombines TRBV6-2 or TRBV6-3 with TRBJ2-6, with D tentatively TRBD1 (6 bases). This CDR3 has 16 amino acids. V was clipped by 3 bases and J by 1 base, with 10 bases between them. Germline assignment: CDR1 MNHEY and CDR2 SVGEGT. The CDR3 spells CASSYPTGSGANVLTF. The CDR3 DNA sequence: TGTGCCAGCAGTTATCCCACAGGGTCTGGGGCCAACGTCCTGACTTTC.

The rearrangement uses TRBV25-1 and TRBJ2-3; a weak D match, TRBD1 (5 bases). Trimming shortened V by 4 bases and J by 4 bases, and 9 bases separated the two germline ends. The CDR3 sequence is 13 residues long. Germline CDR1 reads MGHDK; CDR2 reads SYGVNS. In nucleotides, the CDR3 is TGTGCCAGCAGTGTAGGGGTGGCAGATACGCAGTATTTT. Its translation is CASSVGVADTQYF.

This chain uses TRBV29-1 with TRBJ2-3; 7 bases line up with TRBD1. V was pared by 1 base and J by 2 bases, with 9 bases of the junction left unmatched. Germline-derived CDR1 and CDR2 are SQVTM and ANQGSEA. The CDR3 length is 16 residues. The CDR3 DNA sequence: TGCAGCGTTGAAGCTAGGGACAGCCCCTTCACAGATACGCAGTATTTT. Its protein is CSVEARDSPFTDTQYF.

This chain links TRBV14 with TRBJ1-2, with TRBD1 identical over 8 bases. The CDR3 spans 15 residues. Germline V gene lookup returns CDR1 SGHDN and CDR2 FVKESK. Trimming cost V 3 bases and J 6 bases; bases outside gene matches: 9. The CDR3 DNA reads TGTGCCAGCAGCCAGGCTTCAGGGGGCATCCATGGCTACACCTTC. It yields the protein CASSQASGGIHGYTF.

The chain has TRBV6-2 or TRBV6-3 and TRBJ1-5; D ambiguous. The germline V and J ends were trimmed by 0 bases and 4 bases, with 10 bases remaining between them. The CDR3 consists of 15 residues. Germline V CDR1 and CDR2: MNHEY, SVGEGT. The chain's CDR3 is CASSYSYKGNQPQHF. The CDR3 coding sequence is TGTGCCAGCAGTTACTCGTACAAGGGAAATCAGCCCCAGCATTTT.

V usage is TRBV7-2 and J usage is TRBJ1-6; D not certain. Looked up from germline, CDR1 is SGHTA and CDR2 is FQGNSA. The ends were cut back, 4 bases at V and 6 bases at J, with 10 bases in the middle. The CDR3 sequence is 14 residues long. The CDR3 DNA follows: TGTGCCAGCAGCTCCCGGGCCTTTAATTCACCCCTCCACTTT. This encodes CASSSRAFNSPLHF.

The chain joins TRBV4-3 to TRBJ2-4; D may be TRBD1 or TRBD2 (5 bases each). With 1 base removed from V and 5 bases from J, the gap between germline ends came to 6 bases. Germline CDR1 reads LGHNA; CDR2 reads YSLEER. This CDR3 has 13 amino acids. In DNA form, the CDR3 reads TGCGCCAGCAGCCAAGGGGGACAAAACATTCAGTACTTC. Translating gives CASSQGGQNIQYF.